This T cell receptor (beta chain) originates from a study of T-cell memory formation after mild COVID-19. CDR3 length: 16 residues. CDR1 is SEHNR and CDR2 is FQNEAQ in the germline V gene (reference sequence). J gave up 8 bases and V 1 base, and 7 bases lay outside the gene matches. Regarding the study as a whole: Some responding clones appeared in pre-infection memory, suggesting cross-reactive memory joined.

A few counts support this clonotype. What it recognizes is unknown. From 5'RACE with constant-segment primers came TCR alpha and TCR beta cDNA libraries that carried sample barcodes and UMIs. Via MiXCR, TCRdb re-called the 5' RACE reads, giving one row per CDR3 protein. The sample includes hundreds of thousands of distinct CDR3 sequences, 20% of them seen just once. The sample taken for sequencing was PBMCs or a T cell subset sorted from them (not recorded which). This sequence joins TRBV7-9 and TRBJ1-4, with TRBD1 matching 10 bases. The TCR comes from an adult woman who had mild COVID-19 (a few samples of this study predate the infection). Cell type and time point are not known. The CDR3 loop reads CASSLVPGQGKEKLFF. Written as DNA, the CDR3 is TGTGCCAGCAGCTTAGTTCCGGGACAGGGGAAGGAAAAACTGTTTTTT.